Listed below are T cell receptor beta chains from one sample, sequenced in a study of blood T cell repertoires in COVID-19. Repertoires were generated with immunoSEQ multiplex PCR, while TCRdb's copy carries only in-frame clones and drops some. The table lists 200,000 or so clones, about 87% of them singletons. Sequencing input: peripheral blood. Receptors originate from a man in his fifties or sixties with acute or convalescent COVID-19. CDR3s include the opening cysteine and the closing phenylalanine or tryptophan. The D gene is left open where the match is weak. Not all rows give a size; the values are once, few, many and, for expanded clones, a class.

TRBV9	NA	once	TRBJ2-7	CASSSRAGTTYEQYF	TGTGCCAGCAGCTCCCGGGCAGGGACAACCTACGAGCAGTACTTC
TRBV5-1	TRBD1	NA	TRBJ2-7	CASSEQGYSEQYF	TGCGCCAGCAGCGAACAGGGGTACAGCGAGCAGTACTTC
TRBV5-1	TRBD1	NA	TRBJ2-3	CASSLRQGADTQYF	TGCGCCAGCAGCTTACGACAGGGGGCAGATACGCAGTATTTT
TRBV7-2	NA	NA	TRBJ2-7	CASSLTWRTYEQYF	TGTGCCAGCAGCTTAACTTGGCGGACCTACGAGCAGTACTTC
TRBV7-3	NA	NA	TRBJ2-6	CASSSRTAGANVLTF	TGTGCCAGCAGCTCTAGGACTGCTGGGGCCAACGTCCTGACTTTC
TRBV27	TRBD1	NA	TRBJ2-1	CASSLGTGEVRGGNEQFF	TGTGCCAGCAGTTTGGGGACAGGGGAGGTCAGGGGGGGAAATGAGCAGTTCTTC
TRBV19	NA	once	TRBJ1-2	CASSIRSSYYGYTF	TGTGCCAGTAGTATTCGGAGCTCTTACTATGGCTACACCTTC
TRBV6-5	NA	NA	TRBJ1-5	CASYQRGQPQHF	TGTGCCAGTTACCAAAGGGGTCAGCCCCAGCATTTT
TRBV6-2/TRBV6-3	NA	NA	TRBJ1-2	CASSDRGERDGYTF	TGTGCCAGCAGTGACCGGGGGGAGAGGGATGGCTACACCTTC
TRBV5-1	NA	once	TRBJ2-5	CASSFQETQYF	TGCGCCAGCTCCTTCCAAGAGACCCAGTACTTC
TRBV4-3	NA	NA	TRBJ2-7	CASSQERPTLYEQYF	TGCGCCAGCAGCCAAGAGCGACCGACATTATACGAGCAGTACTTC
TRBV19	TRBD1	NA	TRBJ2-7	CASSRTGYEQYF	TGTGCCAGTAGTAGGACAGGGTACGAGCAGTACTTC
TRBV6-6	NA	few	TRBJ1-5	CASNQGLGQPQHF	TGTGCCAGCAATCAGGGTTTGGGTCAGCCCCAGCATTTT
TRBV5-1	NA	NA	TRBJ2-7	CASSLMMGAGEQYF	TGCGCCAGCAGCTTGATGATGGGGGCGGGCGAGCAGTACTTC
TRBV18	NA	NA	TRBJ2-5	CASSPRQVNAETQYF	TGTGCCAGCTCACCACGACAGGTCAATGCAGAGACCCAGTACTTC
TRBV10-2	NA	NA	TRBJ1-2	CASTPTGRGGYTF	TGCGCCAGCACCCCCACAGGGAGAGGGGGCTACACCTTC
TRBV6-5	NA	NA	TRBJ1-1	CASSYNQGAEAFF	TGTGCCAGCAGTTACAATCAAGGGGCTGAAGCTTTCTTT